This TCR beta chain was documented in a study of blood T cell repertoires in COVID-19 (TCRdb year 2020). Study-wide context: Samples from collaborators originated in the United States, Italy and Spain and spanned both the acute and convalescent phases of COVID-19. The prospective study material was composed of cDNA or gDNA derived from T cells, B-cell-depleted T cells, or PBMCs. Subjects who had been exposed to COVID-19, were actively infected with it, or had recovered from it provided the deeply sampled blood TCRbeta repertoires that made up the dataset. The repertoires were released in a freely available public database intended as a resource for research on the immune response to SARS-CoV-2. Samples came from the ongoing ImmuneRACE study (first 160 participants) plus 1,254 subjects from 6 global collaborators. The sample metadata nearly always contained a de-identified subject ID, COVID-19 status, age in years and sex. Where HLA class I and class II types were available, the types were taken from metadata supplied by the sample provider, not from assay-based typing.

Study-wide findings and limitations: How much clinical and demographic metadata was included differed by source and by participant, and the metadata was provided uncurated.

The immunoSEQ Assay, a bias-controlled multiplex PCR, was used to amplify TCRbeta CDR3 regions from genomic DNA. Per the authors' processing: Nucleated cell counts per sample were estimated from amplification of reference gene primers within the assay. To quantify the absolute abundance of each unique TCRbeta CDR3 rearrangement, sequence reads were collapsed and filtered. For each sample, productive Simpson clonality was calculated as the square root of Simpson's diversity index over productive rearrangements. Entries here come from immuneACCESS through TCRdb and include only in-frame sequences with V and J called. Some clones fail to appear in such tables; in the studies checked, an unresolved V gene covers under half of the shortfall, and the cause of the remainder is unknown. D and trimming were read from the DNA, whereas the V and J calls and clone size are those reported in that table. For this sample there are over 250,000 clones; approximately 89% appear just once. Under 2.5% of the sample is in the top ten clones.

The CDR3 spans 15 residues, from the cysteine through the phenylalanine. CDR3 DNA only is kept here, 45 bases in frame from base 1. Trimming leaves V shorter by 4 bases and J shorter by 1 base, with the junction holding 3 bases beyond the gene matches. The germline V gene (reference sequence) gives CDR1 as SEHNR and CDR2 as FQNEAQ. As regards this clone: The antigen this receptor binds is unknown. There are no base qualities to consult, and no much larger clone falls within one base.

Participants in the prospective study were aged roughly 18 to 95 years, lived in under 30 United States geographic areas, and enrolled through a virtual design. To assign participants to cohorts, the prospective study relied on clinical history that participants themselves reported in a screening survey and a study questionnaire. Recovered participants in ImmuneRACE Cohort 3 were defined as having two consecutive negative NP/OP PCR tests, clearance from a healthcare professional, or resolution of symptoms. In the prospective study, whole blood, serum and a nasopharyngeal or oropharyngeal swab were collected from each participant by mobile phlebotomists. Over a roughly 2-month period, participants in the prospective study had the option of providing additional blood draws and questionnaires. Blood samples from the prospective study were shipped frozen or at room temperature prior to DNA extraction.

Sequences were obtained from PBMCs or T cells enriched from blood (not recorded which). The receptor was isolated from a woman aged 60-75 years who had recovered from COVID-19. The chain joins TRBV7-9 to TRBJ2-3; 9 bases in between match TRBD2. The DNA sequence follows: TGTGCCAGCAGCTGGGAGCGGGGGGGCACAGATACGCAGTATTTT. The translation is CASSWERGGTDTQYF.